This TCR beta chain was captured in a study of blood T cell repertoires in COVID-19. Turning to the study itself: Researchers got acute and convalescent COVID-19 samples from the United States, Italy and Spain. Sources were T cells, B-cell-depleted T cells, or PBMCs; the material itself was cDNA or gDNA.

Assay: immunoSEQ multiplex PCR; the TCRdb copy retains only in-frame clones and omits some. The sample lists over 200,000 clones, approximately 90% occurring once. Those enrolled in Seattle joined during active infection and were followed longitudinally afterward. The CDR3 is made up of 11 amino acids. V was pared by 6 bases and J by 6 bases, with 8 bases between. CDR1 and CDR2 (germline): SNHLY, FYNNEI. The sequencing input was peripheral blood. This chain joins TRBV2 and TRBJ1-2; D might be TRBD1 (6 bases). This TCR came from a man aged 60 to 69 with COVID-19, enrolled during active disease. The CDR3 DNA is TGTGCCAGCAGGTCAGGGGATGGCTACACCTTC. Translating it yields CASRSGDGYTF.